The 15 T cell receptor beta chains given below trace back to one sample, sequenced in a study of blood T cell repertoires in COVID-19. Only in-frame clones appear in the TCRdb table, and some are missing; sequencing was by immunoSEQ multiplex PCR. Among some 130,000 clones, approximately 90% were seen once, and the ten largest hold 10%. Source material: peripheral blood. The receptors stem from a man aged 50 or older with acute or convalescent COVID-19.

V usage is TRBV10-1 and J usage is TRBJ2-7; maybe TRBD1 (6 bases). Trimming stripped 6 bases from V and 7 bases from J, with 16 bases between. Germline CDR1 WNHNN, CDR2 SYGVQD (reference sequence). The CDR3 contains 13 residues. CDR3 bases: TGCGCCAGCAGCTTGGACAGTCTAGGGGAGCAGTACTTC. Translated, it gives CASSLDSLGEQYF.

This clone has a handful of counts. The chain has TRBV28 and TRBJ1-5; 7 positions agree with TRBD1. The CDR3 totals 14 residues. Germline assignment: CDR1 MDHEN and CDR2 SYDVKM. With V trimmed by 2 bases and J by 4 bases, 2 bases remained unmatched. The DNA for the CDR3 is TGTGCCAGCAGTTTAGGGACAGCTAATCAGCCCCAGCATTTT. Translated, it gives CASSLGTANQPQHF.

The chain couples TRBV19 to TRBJ1-1; D gene ambiguous. The V and J ends lost 7 bases and 2 bases respectively, with 14 bases between them. The germline V gene has CDR1 LNHDA and CDR2 SQIVND (reference sequence). The CDR3 is 14 residues long. The CDR3 region has the DNA TGTGCCAGTAATCCGGGGTTTGGCAACACTGAAGCTTTCTTT. Amino acids: CASNPGFGNTEAFF.

This rearrangement joins TRBV10-1 to TRBJ2-1, with 9 bases fitting TRBD2. The length of the CDR3 is 16 residues. After removal of 6 bases from V and 7 bases from J, the junction contained 13 bases not matched to a gene. Germline CDR1 is WNHNN and CDR2 is SYGVQD (reference sequence). DNA of the CDR3: TGCGCCAGCAGCCCAGAGCCGCTAGCGGGATTTAATGAGCAGTTCTTC. It yields the protein CASSPEPLAGFNEQFF.

V usage is TRBV30 and J usage is TRBJ1-3; the match to TRBD1 covers 8 bases. V shed 2 bases, J shed 6 bases, and the junction held 3 bases outside the gene matches. The CDR3 is 13 amino acids. Germline values: CDR1 GTSNPN, CDR2 SVGIG (reference sequence). CDR3 sequence reads: CAWSPDRENTIYF. In nucleotides, the CDR3 is TGTGCCTGGAGTCCGGACAGGGAAAACACCATATATTTT.

The rearrangement uses TRBV4-1 and TRBJ2-6; possible D gene TRBD1, 5 bases. CDR3 length equals 15 residues. The germline gives CDR1 MGHRA, CDR2 YSYEKL. Trimming stripped 4 bases from V and 4 bases from J, with 11 bases between. CDR3 DNA: TGCGCCAGCAGCCTCCTAGGGGCAGGGGCCAACGTCCTGACTTTC. This encodes CASSLLGAGANVLTF.

This clone has a single count. This chain links TRBV19 with TRBJ2-1; the match to TRBD1 covers 7 bases. The V and J ends lost 4 bases and 5 bases, in that order; junction bases with no gene match: 8. In germline, CDR1 is LNHDA, CDR2 SQIVND (reference sequence). The CDR3 extends over 15 amino acids. The CDR3 region is CASSTGTVDHNEQFF. The CDR3 nucleotides are TGTGCCAGTAGTACCGGGACAGTGGACCACAATGAGCAGTTCTTC. Full variable domain (outside the CDR3, taken from reference TRBV19 and TRBJ2-1): DGGITQSPKYLFRKEGQNVTLSCEQNLNHDAMYWYRQDPGQGLRLIYYSQIVNDFQKGDIAEGYSVSREKKESFPLTVTSAQKNPTAFYLCASSTGTVDHNEQFFGPGTRLTVL.

This chain connects TRBV25-1 to TRBJ1-2; D gene uncertain. The CDR3 is made up of 13 amino acids. The V end lost 7 bases, the J end lost 5 bases, and 14 bases lay between the germline ends. Germline V gives CDR1 MGHDK, CDR2 SYGVNS. DNA of the CDR3: TGTGCCAGCACCCCAATGGAGCAATATGGCTACACCTTC. The encoded protein is CASTPMEQYGYTF.

This clone was seen just once. This chain links TRBV28 with TRBJ1-2; a possible D gene is TRBD1 (5 bases). Germline CDR1 MDHEN, CDR2 SYDVKM. Between the trimmed V and J ends, which lost 5 bases and 8 bases, there was a span of 9 bases. CDR3 length equals 11 residues. CDR3 DNA sequence: TGTGCCAGCAGTGGACATTTGGGCTACACCTTC. Translated, it gives CASSGHLGYTF.

This clone showed up just a few times. V gene TRBV3-1 (or the pseudogene TRBV3-2) combines with J gene TRBJ2-7; tentatively, D is TRBD2 (6 bases). Trimming cost V 4 bases and J 2 bases, with 21 bases left between them. This CDR3 contains 17 residues. Germline V gene sequence: CDR1 LGHDT, CDR2 YNNKEL (reference sequence). CDR3 DNA sequence: TGTGCCAGCAGCCTCAAGCTCCGAGCAGGGACTCCCTACGAGCAGTACTTC. It translates to CASSLKLRAGTPYEQYF.

The chain has TRBV6-5 and TRBJ1-2; maybe TRBD1 (5 bases). CDR1 and CDR2 (germline): MNHEY, SVGAGI. The CDR3 consists of 14 residues. Trimming shortened V by 5 bases and J by 1 base, and 11 bases separated the two germline ends. The CDR3 bases are TGTGCCAGCAGTCCAGTGACAGATAACTATGGCTACACCTTC. Protein product: CASSPVTDNYGYTF.

V usage is TRBV3-1 (or the pseudogene TRBV3-2) and J usage is TRBJ2-5, with D unresolved. Trimming removed 2 bases from V and 2 bases from J, with 3 bases in between. Germline V CDR1 and CDR2: LGHDT, YNNKEL (reference sequence). The length of the CDR3 is 12 residues. The CDR3 DNA sequence: TGTGCCAGCAGCCAACTTCAAGAGACCCAGTACTTC. Its protein is CASSQLQETQYF.

V usage is TRBV6-6 and J usage is TRBJ1-1, with D maybe TRBD1 (6 bases). Germline lookup yields CDR1 MNHNY and CDR2 SVGAGI (reference sequence). The ends were cut back, 0 bases at V and 1 base at J, with 12 bases in the middle. The CDR3 spans 16 residues. CDR3 sequence reads: CASSYSTGTRNTEAFF. DNA of the CDR3: TGTGCCAGCAGTTACTCGACAGGCACAAGGAACACTGAAGCTTTCTTT.

The V gene is TRBV5-6, the J gene TRBJ2-1, with D possibly TRBD2 on 6 matching bases. Germline CDR1 and CDR2: SGHDT and YYEEEE. The CDR3 is 14 residues long. V was shortened by 2 bases and J by 7 bases, with 13 bases between the two germline ends. CDR3 nucleotides: TGTGCCAGCAGCTTTTTAGCGGAGTATAATGAGCAGTTCTTC. It translates to CASSFLAEYNEQFF.

In its sample, this clone was seen once. The chain joins TRBV7-2 to TRBJ1-6, with 7 bases identical to TRBD1. The CDR3 is 15 residues long. V shed 1 base, J shed 9 bases, and the junction held 6 bases outside the gene matches. Germline values: CDR1 SGHTA, CDR2 FQGNSA. This chain's CDR3 is CASSLGTGLGSPLHF. CDR3 nucleotides: TGTGCCAGCAGCTTAGGGACAGGTTTAGGTTCACCCCTCCACTTT.